The rows below give T cell receptor beta chains drawn from one sample of a study of blood T cell repertoires in COVID-19. The repertoire was sequenced with immunoSEQ multiplex PCR; TCRdb's copy has only in-frame clones and lacks some. The top ten clones hold around 6.2% of a sample with 100,000 to 150,000 clones, roughly 74% of them seen once. Sequencing input: peripheral blood. The receptors were gathered from a man of 80 years or more with COVID-19, enrolled during active disease. CDR3s include the opening cysteine and the closing phenylalanine or tryptophan. The D gene is left open where the match is weak. The size of a clone is reported for some rows only, either as once, few or many, or as a class for expanded clones.

TRBV5-4,TRBD1,TRBJ1-1,-,CASSLARGITEAFF,TGTGCCAGCAGCTTGGCCAGGGGGATCACTGAAGCTTTCTTT
TRBV15,TRBD1,TRBJ2-7,once,CATSRDSGGYEQYF,TGTGCCACCAGCAGAGATTCAGGGGGCTACGAGCAGTACTTC
TRBV2,TRBD1,TRBJ1-4,-,CASSLGQGVGQKLFF,TGTGCCAGCAGTCTAGGACAGGGAGTCGGTCAAAAACTGTTTTTT
TRBV12-2,-,TRBJ1-2,once,CASRLVYLNYGYTF,TGTGCAAGTCGCTTAGTATATTTGAACTATGGCTACACCTTC
TRBV18,TRBD2,TRBJ2-1,-,CASSPPSSGLKGEQFF,TGTGCCAGCTCACCACCGTCTAGCGGGCTTAAAGGCGAGCAGTTCTTC
TRBV7-3,TRBD2,TRBJ2-5,-,CASSLMGPGLAGEETQYF,TGTGCCAGCAGCTTAATGGGGCCTGGACTAGCGGGAGAAGAGACCCAGTACTTC
TRBV4-2,TRBD1,TRBJ2-4,-,CASSQDSGQGAQNIQYF,TGTGCCAGCAGCCAAGATTCAGGACAGGGGGCGCAGAACATTCAGTACTTC
TRBV6-5,TRBD1,TRBJ2-7,-,CASSRQGYEQYF,TGTGCCAGCAGCCGACAGGGCTACGAGCAGTACTTC
TRBV15,-,TRBJ1-1,-,CATGGWRNTEAFF,TGTGCCACCGGGGGGTGGAGGAACACTGAAGCTTTCTTT
TRBV7-9,TRBD1,TRBJ1-2,-,CASSLAPGTGNYGYTF,TGTGCCAGCAGCTTAGCGCCTGGGACAGGGAACTATGGCTACACCTTC
TRBV14,TRBD1,TRBJ2-3,-,CASSEVDRGVDTQYF,TGTGCCAGCAGCGAAGTAGACAGGGGTGTCGATACGCAGTATTTT
TRBV19,TRBD2,TRBJ2-1,-,CASKKLADIYNEQFF,TGTGCCAGTAAAAAACTAGCGGATATTTACAATGAGCAGTTCTTC
TRBV19,-,TRBJ2-1,-,CASSITGDSYNEQFF,TGTGCCAGTAGTATTACGGGAGACTCCTACAATGAGCAGTTCTTC